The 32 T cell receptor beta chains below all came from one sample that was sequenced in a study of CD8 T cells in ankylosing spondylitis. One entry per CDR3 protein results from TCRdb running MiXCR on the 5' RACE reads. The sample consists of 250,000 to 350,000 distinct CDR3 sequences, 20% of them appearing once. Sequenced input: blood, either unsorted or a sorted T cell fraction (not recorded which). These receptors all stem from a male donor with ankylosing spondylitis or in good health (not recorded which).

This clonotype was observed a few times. The CDR3 loop is CASNSGQGASGTGELFF. CDR3 coding DNA: TGCGCCAGCAACTCTGGACAGGGGGCTAGCGGGACCGGGGAGCTGTTTTTT. The gene calls are TRBV5-1 and TRBJ2-2; 11 bases are shared with TRBD1. The germline CDR1 and CDR2 sequences are SGHRS and YFSETQ. The V gene end was trimmed by 6 bases and the J gene end by 5 bases; junction bases not matched to a gene: 12. The CDR3 is made up of 17 amino acids.

The CDR3 protein is CASSSRGVEQYV. DNA of the CDR3: TGTGCCAGCAGCTCCCGGGGGGTCGAGCAGTACGTC. The chain links TRBV5-6 to TRBJ2-7, with 7 bases aligning to TRBD2. CDR3 length: 12 residues. V was pared by 3 bases and J by 6 bases, with 3 bases of the junction left unmatched. Germline-derived CDR1 and CDR2 are SGHDT and YYEEEE.

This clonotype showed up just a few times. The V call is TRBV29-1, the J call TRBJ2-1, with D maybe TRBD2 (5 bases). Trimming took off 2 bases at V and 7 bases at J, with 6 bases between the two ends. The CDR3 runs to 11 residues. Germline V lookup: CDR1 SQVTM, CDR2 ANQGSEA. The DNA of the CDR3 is TGCAGCGTTGAACCGGGAAATGAGCAGTTCTTC. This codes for CSVEPGNEQFF.

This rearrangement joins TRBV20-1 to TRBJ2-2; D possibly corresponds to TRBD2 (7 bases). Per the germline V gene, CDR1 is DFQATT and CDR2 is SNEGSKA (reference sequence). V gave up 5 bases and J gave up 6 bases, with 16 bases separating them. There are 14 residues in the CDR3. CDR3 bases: TGCAGTGCTCAACGGGGAGGGGGAGCCGGGGAGCTGTTTTTT. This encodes CSAQRGGGAGELFF.

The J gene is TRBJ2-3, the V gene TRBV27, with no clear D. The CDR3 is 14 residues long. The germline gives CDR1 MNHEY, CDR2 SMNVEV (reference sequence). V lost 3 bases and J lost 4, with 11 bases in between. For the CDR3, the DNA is TGTGCCAGCAGTTTCGGGCCTAGTCCAGATACGCAGTATTTT. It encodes CASSFGPSPDTQYF.

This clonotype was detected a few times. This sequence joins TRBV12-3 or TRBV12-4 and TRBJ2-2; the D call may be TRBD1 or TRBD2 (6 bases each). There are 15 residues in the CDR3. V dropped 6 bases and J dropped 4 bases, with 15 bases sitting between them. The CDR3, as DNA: TGTGCCAGCAGGCCCGGGGGCTCGGTCACCGGGGAGCTGTTTTTT. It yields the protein CASRPGGSVTGELFF.

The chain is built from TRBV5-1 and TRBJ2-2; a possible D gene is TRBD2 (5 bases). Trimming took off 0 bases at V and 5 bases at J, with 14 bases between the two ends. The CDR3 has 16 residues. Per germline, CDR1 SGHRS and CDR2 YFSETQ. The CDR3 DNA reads TGCGCCAGCAGCTTGGTGGTAGCGCGAGGGACCGGGGAGCTGTTTTTT. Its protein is CASSLVVARGTGELFF.

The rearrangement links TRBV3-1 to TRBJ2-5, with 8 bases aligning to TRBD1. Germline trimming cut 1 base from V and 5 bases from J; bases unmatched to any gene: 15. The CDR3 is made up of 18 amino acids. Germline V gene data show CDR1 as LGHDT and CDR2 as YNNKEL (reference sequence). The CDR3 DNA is TGTGCCAGCAGCCAAGGGGTTGAGGTTCAGGGGGCTTTTGAGACCCAGTACTTC. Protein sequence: CASSQGVEVQGAFETQYF.

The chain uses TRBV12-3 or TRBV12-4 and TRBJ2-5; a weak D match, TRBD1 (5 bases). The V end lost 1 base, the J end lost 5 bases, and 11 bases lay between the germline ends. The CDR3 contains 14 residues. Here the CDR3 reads CASSLETARETQYF. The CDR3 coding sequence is TGTGCCAGCAGTTTAGAGACAGCGAGGGAGACCCAGTACTTC.

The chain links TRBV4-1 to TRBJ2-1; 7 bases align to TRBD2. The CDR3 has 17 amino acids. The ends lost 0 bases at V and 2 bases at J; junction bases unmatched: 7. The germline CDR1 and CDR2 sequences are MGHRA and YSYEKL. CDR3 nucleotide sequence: TGCGCCAGCAGCCAAGATCCGCGGGAGAAGGCCTACAATGAGCAGTTCTTC. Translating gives CASSQDPREKAYNEQFF.

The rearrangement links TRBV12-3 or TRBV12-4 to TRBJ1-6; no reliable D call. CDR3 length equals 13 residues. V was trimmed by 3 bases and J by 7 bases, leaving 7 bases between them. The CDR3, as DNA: TGTGCCAGCAGTTTGATGGGAAATTCACCCCTCCACTTT. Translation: CASSLMGNSPLHF.

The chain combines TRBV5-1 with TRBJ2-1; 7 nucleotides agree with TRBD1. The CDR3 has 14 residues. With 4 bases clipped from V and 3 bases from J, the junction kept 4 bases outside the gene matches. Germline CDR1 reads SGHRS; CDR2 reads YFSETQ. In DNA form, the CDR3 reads TGCGCCAGCAGCCCGGGACAGAACTACAATGAGCAGTTCTTC. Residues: CASSPGQNYNEQFF.

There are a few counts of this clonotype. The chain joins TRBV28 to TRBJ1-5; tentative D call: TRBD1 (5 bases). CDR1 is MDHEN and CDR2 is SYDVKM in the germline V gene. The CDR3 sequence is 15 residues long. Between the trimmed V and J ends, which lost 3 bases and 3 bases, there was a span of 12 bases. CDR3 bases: TGTGCCAGCAGTTTTGGCAGGGTTTACAATCAGCCCCAGCATTTT. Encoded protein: CASSFGRVYNQPQHF.

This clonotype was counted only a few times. The CDR3 DNA reads as TGCGCCAGCAGACCTGACGGATCCTACGAGCAGTACGTC. It specifies CASRPDGSYEQYV. This chain uses TRBV5-1 with TRBJ2-7, with D unresolved. Germline V gene data show CDR1 as SGHRS and CDR2 as YFSETQ. V lost 5 bases, J lost 1 base, and 10 bases lay in between. The CDR3 length is 13 residues.

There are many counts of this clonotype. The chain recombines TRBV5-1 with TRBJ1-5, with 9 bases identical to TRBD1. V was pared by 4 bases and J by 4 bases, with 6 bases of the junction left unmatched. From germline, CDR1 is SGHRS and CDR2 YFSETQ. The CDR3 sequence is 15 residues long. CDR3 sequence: CASSRTGESNQPQHF. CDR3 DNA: TGCGCCAGCAGCCGGACAGGGGAGTCGAATCAGCCCCAGCATTTT.

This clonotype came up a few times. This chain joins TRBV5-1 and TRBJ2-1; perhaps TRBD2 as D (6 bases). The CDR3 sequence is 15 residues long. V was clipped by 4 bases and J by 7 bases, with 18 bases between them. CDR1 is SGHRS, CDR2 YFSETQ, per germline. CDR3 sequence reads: CASSPAGSPRNEQFF. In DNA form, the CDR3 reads TGCGCCAGCAGCCCCGCGGGGTCCCCAAGGAATGAGCAGTTCTTC.

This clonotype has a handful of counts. CDR3 sequence reads: CASSAGTGGNSPLHF. The DNA of the CDR3 is TGCGCCAGCAGCGCGGGGACAGGGGGCAACTCACCCCTCCACTTT. The chain recombines TRBV5-1 with TRBJ1-6; 12 bases agree with TRBD1. Germline V CDR1 and CDR2: SGHRS, YFSETQ. This CDR3 is 15 amino acids long. The J segment lost 10 bases and the V segment lost 4 bases, leaving 6 bases of the junction unmatched.

The chain's CDR3 is CAWSSGHPNSPLHF. The CDR3 DNA follows: TGTGCCTGGAGTTCAGGACATCCTAATTCACCCCTCCACTTT. The chain couples TRBV30 to TRBJ1-6; perhaps TRBD1 as D (5 bases). The CDR3 extends over 14 amino acids. Germline-derived CDR1 and CDR2 are GTSNPN and SVGIG (reference sequence). The germline V and J ends were trimmed by 2 bases and 6 bases, with 11 bases remaining between them.

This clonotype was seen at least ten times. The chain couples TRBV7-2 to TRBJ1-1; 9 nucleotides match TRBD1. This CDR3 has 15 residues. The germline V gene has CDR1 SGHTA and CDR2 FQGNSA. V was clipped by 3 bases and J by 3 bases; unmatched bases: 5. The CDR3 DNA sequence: TGTGCCAGCAGCTTCGGGACAGGGTACTACACTGAAGCTTTCTTT. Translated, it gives CASSFGTGYYTEAFF. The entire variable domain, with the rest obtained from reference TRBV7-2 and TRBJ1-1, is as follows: GAGVSQSPSNKVTEKGKDVELRCDPISGHTALYWYRQSLGQGLEFLIYFQGNSAPDKSGLPSDRFSAERTGGSVSTLTIQRTQQEDSAVYLCASSFGTGYYTEAFFGQGTRLTVV.

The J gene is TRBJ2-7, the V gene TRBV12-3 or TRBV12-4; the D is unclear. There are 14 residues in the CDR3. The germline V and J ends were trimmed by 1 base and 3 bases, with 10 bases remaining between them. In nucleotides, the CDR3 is TGTGCCAGCAGTTTAGGCGGTGGGGTCTACGAGCAGTACGTC. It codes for CASSLGGGVYEQYV.

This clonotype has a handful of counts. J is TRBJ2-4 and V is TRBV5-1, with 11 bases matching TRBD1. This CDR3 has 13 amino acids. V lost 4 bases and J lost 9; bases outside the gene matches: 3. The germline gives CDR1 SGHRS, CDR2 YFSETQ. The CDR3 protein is CASSEGTGGIQYF. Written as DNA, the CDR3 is TGCGCCAGCAGCGAGGGGACAGGGGGCATTCAGTACTTC.

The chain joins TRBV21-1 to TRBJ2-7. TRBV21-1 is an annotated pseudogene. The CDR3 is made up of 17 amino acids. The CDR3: CASRTRLHLWPPYEQYV. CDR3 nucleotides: TGTGCCAGCAGAACAAGACTTCATCTGTGGCCACCCTACGAGCAGTACGTC.

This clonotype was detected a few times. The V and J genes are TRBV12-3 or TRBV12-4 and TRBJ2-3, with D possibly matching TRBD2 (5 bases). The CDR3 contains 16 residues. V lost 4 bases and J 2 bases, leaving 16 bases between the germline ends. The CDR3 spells CASSSPLAPSTDTQYF. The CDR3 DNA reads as TGTGCCAGCAGTTCTCCTCTAGCTCCCTCCACAGATACGCAGTATTTT.

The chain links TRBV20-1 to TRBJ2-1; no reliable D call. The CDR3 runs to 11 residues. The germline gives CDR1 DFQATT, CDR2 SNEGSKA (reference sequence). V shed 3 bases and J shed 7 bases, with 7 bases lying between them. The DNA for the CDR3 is TGCAGTGCTAGTCCCGGGAATGAGCAGTTCTTC. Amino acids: CSASPGNEQFF.

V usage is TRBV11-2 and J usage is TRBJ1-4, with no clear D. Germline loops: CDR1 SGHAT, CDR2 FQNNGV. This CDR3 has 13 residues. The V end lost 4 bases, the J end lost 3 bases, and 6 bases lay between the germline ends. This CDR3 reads CASSSLPNEKLFF. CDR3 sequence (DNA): TGTGCCAGCAGCTCTCTCCCTAATGAAAAACTGTTTTTT.

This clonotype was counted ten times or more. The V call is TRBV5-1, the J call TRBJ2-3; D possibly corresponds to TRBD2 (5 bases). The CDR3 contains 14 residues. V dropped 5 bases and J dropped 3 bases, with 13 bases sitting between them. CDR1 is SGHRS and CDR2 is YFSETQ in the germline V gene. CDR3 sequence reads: CASSYAGGTDTQYF. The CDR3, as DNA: TGCGCCAGCAGTTACGCGGGCGGGACAGATACGCAGTATTTT.

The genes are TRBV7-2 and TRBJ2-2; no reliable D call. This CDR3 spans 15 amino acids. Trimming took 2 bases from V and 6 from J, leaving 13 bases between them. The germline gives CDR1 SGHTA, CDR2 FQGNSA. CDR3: CASSLSQNVAGELFF. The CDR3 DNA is TGTGCCAGCAGCTTATCGCAGAATGTGGCCGGGGAGCTGTTTTTT.

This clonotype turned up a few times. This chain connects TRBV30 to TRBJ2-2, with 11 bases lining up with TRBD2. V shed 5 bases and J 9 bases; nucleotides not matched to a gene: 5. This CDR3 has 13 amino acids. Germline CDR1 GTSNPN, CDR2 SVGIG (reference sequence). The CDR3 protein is CAWVGTSGWELFF. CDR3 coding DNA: TGTGCCTGGGTCGGGACTAGCGGTTGGGAGCTGTTTTTT.

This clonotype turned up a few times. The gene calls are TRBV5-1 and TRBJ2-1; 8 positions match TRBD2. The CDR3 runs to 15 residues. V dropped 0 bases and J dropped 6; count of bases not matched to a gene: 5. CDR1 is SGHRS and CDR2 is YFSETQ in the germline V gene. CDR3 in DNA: TGCGCCAGCAGCTTGGTGGAGGCGGGAGGCAATGAGCAGTTCTTC. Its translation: CASSLVEAGGNEQFF.

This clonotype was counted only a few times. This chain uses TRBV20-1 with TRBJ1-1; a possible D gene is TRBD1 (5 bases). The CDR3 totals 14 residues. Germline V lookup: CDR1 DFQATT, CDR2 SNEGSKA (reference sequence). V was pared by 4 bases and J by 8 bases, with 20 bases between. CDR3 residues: CSATAASGRKEAFF. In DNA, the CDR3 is TGCAGTGCTACAGCCGCGTCAGGGAGGAAGGAAGCTTTCTTT.

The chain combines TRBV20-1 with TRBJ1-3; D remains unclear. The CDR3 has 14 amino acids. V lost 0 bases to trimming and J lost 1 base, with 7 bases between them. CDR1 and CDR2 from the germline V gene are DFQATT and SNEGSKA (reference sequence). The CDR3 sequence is CSARDPTSGNTIYF. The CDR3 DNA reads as TGCAGTGCTAGAGATCCGACTTCTGGAAACACCATATATTTT.

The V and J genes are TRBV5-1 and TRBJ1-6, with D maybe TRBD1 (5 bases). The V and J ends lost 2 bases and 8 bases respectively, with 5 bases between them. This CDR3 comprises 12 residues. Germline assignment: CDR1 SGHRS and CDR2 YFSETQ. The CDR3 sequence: CASSLQDSPLHF. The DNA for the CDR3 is TGCGCCAGCAGCTTACAGGATTCACCCCTCCACTTT.